The 27 T cell receptor beta chains given below trace back to one sample, sequenced in a study of molecular identifiers for immune sequencing clone quantification. MiXCR, applied by TCRdb to the PCR reads, yields one record per CDR3 protein. The sample includes about 320,000 distinct CDR3 sequences, roughly 24% of them seen just once. Sample: naive CD8+ T cells from blood, with Jurkat cell RNA spiked in. Subset indicated: FACS-sorted CD8+CD4-CCR7+CD45RA+ naive T cells. The receptors shown here come from a human donor in good health. Some libraries in this study had Jurkat cell RNA spiked in.

This clonotype was counted a few times. V usage is TRBV12-3 or TRBV12-4 and J usage is TRBJ2-2, with 9 bases matching TRBD2. V lost 3 bases to trimming and J lost 9 bases; unmatched junction nucleotides: 11. The CDR3 extends over 16 amino acids. The CDR3 sequence: CASSLSRGGAGWELFF. As DNA, the CDR3 is TGTGCCAGCAGTTTGTCTCGCGGGGGGGCCGGTTGGGAGCTGTTTTTT.

This chain joins TRBV5-4 and TRBJ1-2, with TRBD1 identical over 11 bases. This CDR3 is built from 16 residues. Unmatched junction bases numbered 5, after V lost 0 bases and J lost 4 bases. In germline, CDR1 is SGHNT, CDR2 YYREEE (reference sequence). CDR3 sequence reads: CASSLGTGGASYGYTF. The CDR3 DNA follows: TGTGCCAGCAGCTTGGGGACAGGGGGCGCGAGCTATGGCTACACCTTC.

This clonotype has only a few counts. At one end, the junction sequence differs from germline, possibly due to a read error. The chain uses TRBV2 and TRBJ2-5; 7 bases line up with TRBD1. From germline, CDR1 is SNHLY and CDR2 FYNNEI. The CDR3 spans 13 residues. In DNA, the CDR3 is TGTGCCACACGTGGGGACAGCCAAGAGCCCCAGTACTTC. Its translation: CATRGDSQEPQYF.

V usage is TRBV6-5 and J usage is TRBJ2-7; D not resolved. Germline CDR1 reads MNHEY; CDR2 reads SVGAGI. CDR3 length: 12 amino acids. Trimming removed 0 bases from V and 3 bases from J, with 3 bases in between. The CDR3 DNA reads TGTGCCAGCAGTTACTCCCGCTACGAGCAGTACTTC. This translates into CASSYSRYEQYF.

This clonotype was picked up many times. The J gene is TRBJ2-3, the V gene TRBV20-1; TRBD2 agrees at 12 bases. The CDR3 runs to 14 residues. Germline V gene lookup returns CDR1 DFQATT and CDR2 SNEGSKA (reference sequence). V trimming: 5 bases; J trimming: 3 bases; junction bases outside the gene matches: 3. The CDR3 is CSAAGLAGTDTQYF. The CDR3 nucleotides read TGCAGTGCTGCCGGACTAGCGGGGACAGATACGCAGTATTTT.

The chain employs TRBV18 and TRBJ2-7, with unresolved D. Germline loops: CDR1 KGHSH, CDR2 LQKENI. With 4 bases removed from V and 2 bases from J, the gap between germline ends came to 18 bases. The CDR3 sequence is 16 residues long. This CDR3 is CASSHAPSEATYEQYF. The CDR3 DNA follows: TGTGCCAGCTCACACGCGCCCTCGGAAGCCACCTACGAGCAGTACTTC. Drawing the rest from reference TRBV18 and TRBJ2-7, the complete variable domain is NAGVMQNPRHLVRRRGQEARLRCSPMKGHSHVYWYRQLPEEGLKFMVYLQKENIIDESGMPKERFSAEFPKEGPSILRIQQVVRGDSAAYFCASSHAPSEATYEQYFGPGTRLTVT.

In this sample, this clonotype turned up many times. The CDR3 is CASSSTGGWDTQYF. As DNA, the CDR3 is TGTGCCAGCAGCTCGACAGGGGGCTGGGATACGCAGTATTTT. The genes are TRBV7-6 and TRBJ2-3; 10 nucleotides match TRBD1. CDR1 and CDR2 (germline): SGHVS, FNYEAQ. This CDR3 has 14 residues. V dropped 4 bases and J dropped 6; count of bases not matched to a gene: 4.

This clonotype has a handful of counts. The V call is TRBV6-5, the J call TRBJ1-4, with 7 bases matching TRBD1. After removal of 6 bases from V and 3 bases from J, the junction contained 7 bases not matched to a gene. Germline V lookup: CDR1 MNHEY, CDR2 SVGAGI. The CDR3 is made up of 15 amino acids. CDR3 sequence: CASRTGHEANEKLFF. In DNA form, the CDR3 reads TGTGCCAGCAGGACAGGGCACGAGGCTAATGAAAAACTGTTTTTT.

The chain recombines TRBV29-1 with TRBJ2-2; D call uncertain. The CDR3 runs to 16 residues. Germline CDR1 is SQVTM and CDR2 is ANQGSEA. V lost 0 bases, J lost 2 bases, and 13 bases lay in between. CDR3 sequence (DNA): TGCAGCGTTGAAGATCCAAGCCTTGGTAACACCGGGGAGCTGTTTTTT. It yields the protein CSVEDPSLGNTGELFF.

The rearrangement joins TRBV4-3 to TRBJ2-3, with 13 nucleotides matching TRBD2. Germline loops: CDR1 LGHNA, CDR2 YSLEER. The V gene end was trimmed by 1 base and the J gene end by 6 bases; junction bases not matched to a gene: 7. This CDR3 has 17 amino acids. CDR3 DNA sequence: TGCGCCAGCAGCCAAGTTGTCGGGACTAGCGGGATGGATACGCAGTATTTT. Protein: CASSQVVGTSGMDTQYF.

This chain uses TRBV7-2 with TRBJ1-5, with 7 bases fitting TRBD1. There are 15 residues in the CDR3. CDR1 is SGHTA and CDR2 is FQGNSA in the germline V gene. Unmatched junction bases numbered 9, after V lost 4 bases and J lost 6 bases. CDR3 coding DNA: TGTGCCAGCAGCTCTGAGACAGGGACCACTCAGCCCCAGCATTTT. Residues: CASSSETGTTQPQHF. Filled out from reference TRBV7-2 and TRBJ1-5, the complete variable domain reads GAGVSQSPSNKVTEKGKDVELRCDPISGHTALYWYRQSLGQGLEFLIYFQGNSAPDKSGLPSDRFSAERTGGSVSTLTIQRTQQEDSAVYLCASSSETGTTQPQHFGDGTRLSIL.

This clonotype was counted a few times. The chain carries TRBV6-6 and TRBJ1-5; D gene unclear. V was cut by 5 bases and J by 10 bases, with 21 bases left in between. The CDR3 consists of 15 residues. In germline, CDR1 is MNHNY, CDR2 SVGAGI (reference sequence). CDR3 sequence: CASSPSGSALGPQHF. The CDR3 DNA is TGTGCCAGCAGTCCCTCCGGGTCGGCCCTGGGTCCCCAGCATTTT.

About this clonotype: Since a much larger clone is just one base distant, this may be a read error. V gene TRBV7-9 combines with J gene TRBJ2-4, with D maybe TRBD2 (5 bases). Germline CDR1 and CDR2: SEHNR and FQNEAQ (reference sequence). The CDR3 is 15 amino acids. The CDR3 is CASGLAISYQDIQYF. The CDR3 coding sequence is TGTGCCAGCGGCTTAGCGATTTCCTACCAAGACATTCAGTACTTC. The variable domain in full, completed from reference TRBV7-9 and TRBJ2-4, reads DTGVSQNPRHKITKRGQNVTFRCDPISEHNRLYWYRQTLGQGPEFLTYFQNEAQLEKSRLLSDRFSAERPKGSFSTLEIQRTEQGDSAMYLCASGLAISYQDIQYFGAGTRLSVL.

In nucleotides, the CDR3 is TGCAGCGTAGCTGACAGGCTGACCTCCTACGAGCAGTACTTC. Protein sequence: CSVADRLTSYEQYF. This sequence joins TRBV29-1 and TRBJ2-7; the D gene is possibly TRBD1 (6 bases). Germline lookup yields CDR1 SQVTM and CDR2 ANQGSEA. The CDR3 length is 14 residues. The V end lost 6 bases, the J end lost 0 bases, and 15 bases lay between the germline ends.

There are many counts of this clonotype. This chain uses TRBV2 with TRBJ2-3; D not resolved. The CDR3 is 13 amino acids. The ends were cut back, 0 bases at V and 2 bases at J, with 3 bases in the middle. The germline CDR1 and CDR2 sequences are SNHLY and FYNNEI. The CDR3 reads CASSEALTDTQYF. The CDR3 nucleotides are TGTGCCAGCAGTGAAGCGCTCACAGATACGCAGTATTTT.

There are a few counts of this clonotype. CDR3 sequence (DNA): TGTGCCAGCAGAATTTTCTCCGGGGCCCCAGGTGAGCAGTTCTTC. Encoded protein: CASRIFSGAPGEQFF. The rearrangement joins TRBV13 to TRBJ2-1; D might be TRBD1 or TRBD2, each matching 5 bases. This CDR3 contains 15 residues. V lost 6 bases to trimming and J lost 9 bases, with 21 bases between them. Per germline, CDR1 PRHDT and CDR2 FYEKMQ (reference sequence).

This clonotype was counted ten times or more. The chain uses TRBV2 and TRBJ1-5, with 10 bases that match TRBD1. There are 18 residues in the CDR3. V shed 6 bases and J 2 bases; nucleotides not matched to a gene: 13. The germline gives CDR1 SNHLY, CDR2 FYNNEI. For the CDR3, the DNA is TGTGCCAGCAGCACCGGGACAGGGGATATAGTCGGCAATCAGCCCCAGCATTTT. It yields the protein CASSTGTGDIVGNQPQHF.

This clonotype was detected ten times or more. The CDR3 loop is CASSRLRGIDTQYF. The CDR3 DNA sequence: TGTGCCAGCAGTAGACTCAGGGGGATAGATACGCAGTATTTT. The chain combines TRBV28 with TRBJ2-3; TRBD1 aligns across 7 bases. The ends lost 5 bases at V and 5 bases at J; junction bases unmatched: 7. The CDR3 consists of 14 residues. Germline values: CDR1 MDHEN, CDR2 SYDVKM.

Many counts were recorded for this clonotype. The CDR3 region is CASSQDWSSGANVLTF. CDR3 nucleotides: TGCGCCAGCAGCCAAGATTGGAGCTCTGGGGCCAACGTCCTGACTTTC. This sequence joins TRBV4-3 and TRBJ2-6; no reliable D call. The ends were cut back, 0 bases at V and 0 bases at J, with 6 bases in the middle. Germline V gene data show CDR1 as LGHNA and CDR2 as YSLEER. The CDR3 extends over 16 amino acids.

This clonotype was counted only a few times. The J gene is TRBJ1-1, the V gene TRBV29-1; possible D gene TRBD1, 6 bases. V lost 6 bases to trimming and J lost 5 bases, with 10 bases between them. Germline assignment: CDR1 SQVTM and CDR2 ANQGSEA. The CDR3 loop spans 11 amino acids. CDR3 in DNA: TGCAGCGTCCACGGGACAACTGAAGCTTTCTTT. Its protein product is CSVHGTTEAFF.

This clonotype was seen at least ten times. This rearrangement joins TRBV29-1 to TRBJ2-5; D is unresolved. The CDR3 runs 13 residues. The V end lost 4 bases, the J end lost 0 bases, and 9 bases lay between the germline ends. Germline values: CDR1 SQVTM, CDR2 ANQGSEA. Here the CDR3 DNA reads TGCAGCGTTGGTCCCAGAAACCAAGAGACCCAGTACTTC. Amino acids: CSVGPRNQETQYF.

CDR3 in amino acids: CAGAEDYGYTF. CDR3 coding DNA: TGTGCCGGTGCAGAGGACTATGGCTACACCTTC. This sequence joins TRBV6-1 and TRBJ1-2, with unresolved D. Germline V lookup: CDR1 MNHNS, CDR2 SASEGT. The CDR3 runs 11 residues. The V and J ends lost 11 bases and 3 bases respectively, with 10 bases between them.

This clonotype has more than one count but fewer than ten. Since the CDR3 does not end with the conserved phenylalanine or tryptophan, this likely comes from a read error. This chain links TRBV20-1 with TRBJ1-4; D gene uncertain. The CDR3 is 13 residues long. Trimming removed 3 bases at V and 5 bases at J, with 10 bases between. Germline CDR1 is DFQATT and CDR2 is SNEGSKA (reference sequence). CDR3: CSASRQWNEKLFY. The CDR3 nucleotides read TGCAGTGCTAGTCGGCAGTGGAATGAAAAACTGTTTTAT.

The chain couples TRBV7-9 to TRBJ2-3; 9 bases align to TRBD2. Germline V gene data show CDR1 as SEHNR and CDR2 as FQNEAQ (reference sequence). After removal of 4 bases from V and 0 bases from J, the junction contained 2 bases not matched to a gene. The CDR3 extends over 15 amino acids. CDR3: CASSWAGGSTDTQYF. CDR3 bases: TGTGCCAGCAGCTGGGCGGGGGGGAGCACAGATACGCAGTATTTT.

CDR3 nucleotides: TGTGCCAGCAGCTCTAAAATGACAAGCGGTGAAAAACTGTTTTTT. Protein product: CASSSKMTSGEKLFF. The chain joins TRBV7-9 to TRBJ1-4; D is uncertain. Germline values: CDR1 SEHNR, CDR2 FQNEAQ (reference sequence). The CDR3 has 15 residues. The V end was cut by 4 bases, the J end by 7 bases, with 16 bases between.

The V gene is TRBV11-2, the J gene TRBJ2-5; the D gene is possibly TRBD2 (5 bases). The CDR3 loop spans 14 amino acids. The ends were cut back, 2 bases at V and 5 bases at J, with 12 bases in the middle. Per germline, CDR1 SGHAT and CDR2 FQNNGV. The CDR3 sequence: CASSLTRGYETQYF. The DNA of the CDR3 is TGTGCCAGCAGCTTAACTCGAGGGTATGAGACCCAGTACTTC.

The table lists this clonotype with many counts. V gene TRBV29-1 combines with J gene TRBJ2-7; 10 positions match TRBD1. Per germline, CDR1 SQVTM and CDR2 ANQGSEA. There are 15 residues in the CDR3. The junction had 11 bases not matched to a gene; V was cut back by 2 bases and J by 7 bases. Here the CDR3 reads CSVEPDRTGGQEQYF. The DNA of the CDR3 is TGCAGCGTTGAACCTGACCGGACAGGGGGTCAAGAGCAGTACTTC.